The sequence of this T cell receptor (beta chain) was determined in a study of T cells in Graves' hyperthyroidism and ophthalmopathy. Thyroid ultrasound and orbital computed tomography, with clinical symptoms and serum thyroxine and TRAb, informed diagnoses. The PBMCs were sourced from fresh peripheral blood (about 10 ml). This clonotype appeared many times. TCR beta CDR3 region amplification was performed from RNA transcripts. When the TCR CDR3 underwent first-round RT-PCR, the HTBI primer set was used. TCRdb re-analysed the multiplex PCR reads in MiXCR, keeping a single row per CDR3 protein. Of about 300,000 distinct CDR3 sequences listed, 16% are singletons. The sequencing sample was made of blood. The TCR comes from a man aged 30-40 years with Graves' hyperthyroidism.

The CDR3 bases are TGTGCCATCAGGAAAACACAGGGTTATGGCTACACCTTC. Protein sequence: CAIRKTQGYGYTF. This chain joins TRBV28 and TRBJ1-2; D might be TRBD1 (6 bases). CDR3 size: 13 residues. Germline CDR1 is MDHEN and CDR2 is SYDVKM. With 10 bases removed from V and 5 bases from J, the gap between germline ends came to 17 bases.